This T cell receptor (beta chain) stems from a study of T-cell memory formation after mild COVID-19. Study-wide background: Most TCR clusters belonged to a single donor. General study findings and limits: For contracting clones, CD4+ ones sat mainly in CM and EM, CD8+ in EMRA.

This clonotype was recorded a few times. Its antigen is still unknown. Constant-segment-primed 5'RACE gave TCR alpha and TCR beta cDNA libraries with sample barcodes and UMIs. TCRdb called the 5' RACE reads again in MiXCR, with one record for every CDR3 protein. Among 200,000 to 250,000 distinct CDR3 sequences listed, less than 20% were seen once. The ends lost 3 bases at V and 1 base at J; junction bases unmatched: 4. The germline V gene has CDR1 DFQATT and CDR2 SNEGSKA (reference sequence). The CDR3 sequence is 14 residues long. The origin of this receptor is an adult woman who had mild COVID-19 (a few samples of this study predate the infection). Cell type and time point are not known. Sequenced: PBMCs or a T cell subset sorted from them (not recorded which). The chain carries TRBV20-1 and TRBJ2-3, with TRBD1 matching 7 bases. The CDR3 sequence is CSARKGARTDTQYF. Here the CDR3 DNA reads TGCAGTGCTAGGAAGGGGGCCCGCACAGATACGCAGTATTTT.